The clone carrying this T cell receptor beta chain showed up just a few times. The antigen is not known. This sample is drawn from a study of T cell repertoires in cytomegalovirus infection. In the study overall: Public TCR beta signatures were indicative of both CMV infection and a matching HLA type.

Each CDR3 protein gets one entry after TCRdb re-called the reads with MiXCR. The sample has 700,000 to 900,000 distinct CDR3 sequences, 25% to 35% seen once; the top ten hold about 12%. The CDR3 is made up of 17 amino acids. Trimming removed 4 bases at V and 4 bases at J, with 20 bases between. The source material was cultured CD8+ T cells from PBMCs, sampled from culture after CMV antigen stimulation. This receptor was taken from a human donor in good health (CMV status not recorded). Some clones in this sample may be carry-over from other donors' samples. V gene TRBV12-3 or TRBV12-4 combines with J gene TRBJ2-1; D might be TRBD2 (7 bases). The CDR3 is CASSSPYSGGSYNEQFF. Here the CDR3 DNA reads TGTGCCAGCAGTTCCCCATACTCGGGGGGCTCTTACAATGAGCAGTTCTTC.